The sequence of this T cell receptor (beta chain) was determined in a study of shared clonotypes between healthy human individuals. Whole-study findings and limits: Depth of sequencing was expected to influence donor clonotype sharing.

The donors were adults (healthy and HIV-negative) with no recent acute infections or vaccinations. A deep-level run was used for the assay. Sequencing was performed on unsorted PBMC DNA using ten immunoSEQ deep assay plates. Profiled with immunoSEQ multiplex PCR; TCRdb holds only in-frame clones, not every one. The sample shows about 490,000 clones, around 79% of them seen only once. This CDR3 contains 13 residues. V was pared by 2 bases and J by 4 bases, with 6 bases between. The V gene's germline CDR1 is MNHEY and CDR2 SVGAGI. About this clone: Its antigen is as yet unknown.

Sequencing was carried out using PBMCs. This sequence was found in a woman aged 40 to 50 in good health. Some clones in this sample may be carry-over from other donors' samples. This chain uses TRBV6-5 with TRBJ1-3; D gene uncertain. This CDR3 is CASSYLPGNTIYF. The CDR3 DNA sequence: TGTGCCAGCAGTTACCTCCCCGGAAACACCATATATTTT.